The 20 T cell receptor beta chains given below trace back to one sample, sequenced in a study of cytomegalovirus exposure and HLA in healthy donors (dated 2017 in TCRdb). The library was produced with the immunoSEQ multiplex PCR assay. For the multiplex PCR, a mixture combining 60 forward primers for TCR Vbeta segments and 13 reverse primers for TCR Jbeta segments was used. TCRdb carries this immuneACCESS record with in-frame sequences only. Its versions omit some clonotypes, under half of them owing to an unresolved V gene in the studies checked, with the rest unexplained. This sample has tens of thousands of clones in its table, and around 72% of those were observed once. 12% to 15% of the sample goes to the ten largest clones. Specimen: PBMCs. These receptor sequences come from a male donor in good health and CMV-seropositive.

The chain recombines TRBV5-4 with TRBJ1-2; D not certain. The CDR3 is 14 amino acids. CDR1 is SGHNT and CDR2 is YYREEE in the germline V gene (reference sequence). Trimming took off 0 bases at V and 8 bases at J, with 14 bases between the two ends. CDR3 in amino acids: CASSLVGGNTGYTF. For the CDR3, the DNA is TGTGCCAGCAGCTTGGTGGGAGGGAACACAGGCTACACCTTC.

This sequence joins TRBV10-1 and TRBJ2-7; D possibly corresponds to TRBD1 (6 bases). CDR3 length: 16 residues. Between the trimmed V and J ends, which lost 0 bases and 5 bases, there was a span of 17 bases. The germline CDR1 and CDR2 sequences are WNHNN and SYGVQD (reference sequence). The CDR3 loop reads CASSESKALSGDEQYF. CDR3 coding DNA: TGCGCCAGCAGTGAGTCGAAAGCCCTTTCAGGGGACGAGCAGTACTTC.

The V call is TRBV11-2, the J call TRBJ2-7; D may be TRBD1 (6 bases). V was clipped by 1 base and J by 10 bases, with 11 bases between them. Germline V gives CDR1 SGHAT, CDR2 FQNNGV. The CDR3 extends over 12 amino acids. This CDR3 reads CASSLGQGRQYF. In DNA form, the CDR3 reads TGTGCCAGCAGCTTAGGCCAGGGGCGACAGTACTTC.

This clone has just a few counts. V is TRBV9 and J is TRBJ2-2; 8 bases map to TRBD2. Germline lookup yields CDR1 SGDLS and CDR2 YYNGEE. CDR3 length: 16 residues. V gave up 4 bases and J gave up 6 bases; unmatched junction bases: 11. The CDR3 bases are TGTGCCAGCAGCATAGGACTAGCCGGGGGTTCCGGGGAGCTGTTTTTT. This gives the protein CASSIGLAGGSGELFF.

The chain uses TRBV2 and TRBJ2-3; 11 bases match TRBD1. The ends lost 9 bases at V and 8 bases at J; junction bases unmatched: 4. The germline gives CDR1 SNHLY, CDR2 FYNNEI. The CDR3 runs to 12 residues. The chain's CDR3 is CARGQGAGTQYF. CDR3 DNA: TGTGCCAGAGGACAGGGGGCAGGTACGCAGTATTTT.

This clone was detected a few times. V usage is TRBV4-3 and J usage is TRBJ1-1; D may be TRBD1 (5 bases). Germline values: CDR1 LGHNA, CDR2 YSLEER. V was trimmed by 1 base and J by 9 bases, leaving 9 bases between them. The CDR3 spans 12 residues. In DNA, the CDR3 is TGCGCCAGCAGCCAAGTACGGGGGAAAGCTTTCTTT. Protein product: CASSQVRGKAFF.

DNA for the CDR3: TGTGCCAGCAGTGGGACAGGGAATCGTGGAGGCTACACCTTC. Residues: CASSGTGNRGGYTF. The chain employs TRBV6-1 and TRBJ1-2; 8 nucleotides match TRBD1. Germline trimming cut 4 bases from V and 8 bases from J; bases unmatched to any gene: 9. Germline V gene lookup returns CDR1 MNHNS and CDR2 SASEGT. CDR3 length: 14 residues.

The genes are TRBV5-1 and TRBJ2-5; possible D gene TRBD2, 6 bases. This CDR3 region has 15 residues. The germline V gene has CDR1 SGHRS and CDR2 YFSETQ. Trimming took off 0 bases at V and 0 bases at J, with 9 bases between the two ends. CDR3 sequence: CASSLASVYQETQYF. CDR3 DNA sequence: TGCGCCAGCAGCTTGGCTAGCGTGTACCAAGAGACCCAGTACTTC.

CDR3 nucleotides: TGTGCCAGCAGCTTAAGGTCGGAGGGGACCCAGTACTTC. Translated, it gives CASSLRSEGTQYF. V gene TRBV11-1 combines with J gene TRBJ2-5; D may be TRBD2 (6 bases). CDR1 and CDR2 (germline): SGHAT, FQDESV (reference sequence). The CDR3 is 13 residues long. With 2 bases removed from V and 7 bases from J, the gap between germline ends came to 11 bases.

The chain employs TRBV5-1 and TRBJ2-5; TRBD1 matches at 8 bases. CDR1 and CDR2 from the germline V gene are SGHRS and YFSETQ. The ends lost 3 bases at V and 5 bases at J; junction bases unmatched: 6. This CDR3 has 14 amino acids. The CDR3 region has the DNA TGCGCCAGCAGCTCCCAGGGGGCTATGGAGACCCAGTACTTC. Translating it yields CASSSQGAMETQYF.

The genes are TRBV5-3 and TRBJ1-4; D gene ambiguous. TRBV5-3 is annotated as an ORF whose role is uncertain. There are 14 residues in the CDR3. Deletions cut 4 bases from V and 10 bases from J, with 17 bases between. The CDR3 sequence is CARSVSGSVGKLFF. Written as DNA, the CDR3 is TGTGCCAGAAGCGTATCCGGGTCCGTCGGAAAACTGTTTTTT.

This clone was detected a few times. The V call is TRBV10-3, the J call TRBJ2-1, with 13 positions matching TRBD2. The length of the CDR3 is 17 residues. Germline CDR1 reads ENHRY; CDR2 reads SYGVKD. V lost 6 bases and J lost 1; bases outside the gene matches: 6. CDR3 protein: CAIRTSGRAESYNEQFF. In DNA, the CDR3 is TGTGCCATCAGAACTAGCGGGAGGGCCGAGTCCTACAATGAGCAGTTCTTC.

The chain joins TRBV28 to TRBJ1-1; TRBD1 matches at 7 bases. J gave up 6 bases and V 11 bases, and 9 bases lay outside the gene matches. CDR1 and CDR2 from the germline V gene are MDHEN and SYDVKM. This CDR3 is built from 12 residues. For the CDR3, the DNA is TGTGCCGCTCGGACAGGTCAGGCTGAAGCTTTCTTT. This encodes CAARTGQAEAFF.

Only one count was recorded for this clone. J is TRBJ2-7 and V is TRBV11-3; 11 positions match TRBD1. The CDR3 length is 15 residues. Trimming took 6 bases from V and 1 from J; bases not matched to a gene: 5. The germline gives CDR1 SGHNT, CDR2 YENEEA. In nucleotides, the CDR3 is TGTGCCAGCAGACCTGGACAGGGGGCGTCCTACGAGCAGTACTTC. As protein: CASRPGQGASYEQYF. The whole variable domain, remainder taken from reference TRBV11-3 and TRBJ2-7, is EAGVVQSPRYKIIEKKQPVAFWCNPISGHNTLYWYLQNLGQGPELLIRYENEEAVDDSQLPKDRFSAERLKGVDSTLKIQPAELGDSAVYLCASRPGQGASYEQYFGPGTRLTVT.

The chain employs TRBV5-4 and TRBJ1-1, with D perhaps matching TRBD1 (5 bases). The CDR3 has 12 amino acids. The V and J ends lost 4 bases and 5 bases respectively, with 9 bases between them. The germline gives CDR1 SGHNT, CDR2 YYREEE (reference sequence). CDR3 DNA sequence: TGTGCCAGCAGCCGGGGGGGGACTGAAGCTTTCTTT. It yields the protein CASSRGGTEAFF.

V usage is TRBV7-2 and J usage is TRBJ2-7; TRBD2 matches 13 bases. This CDR3 is 15 amino acids long. Germline V CDR1 and CDR2: SGHTA, FQGNSA. Trimming took 5 bases from V and 5 from J; bases not matched to a gene: 6. The CDR3 is CASSRTSGRENEQYF. In DNA form, the CDR3 reads TGTGCCAGCAGCAGGACTAGCGGGAGAGAAAACGAGCAGTACTTC.

The J gene is TRBJ1-1, the V gene TRBV5-6; 9 bases are a match to TRBD1. CDR1 is SGHDT, CDR2 YYEEEE, per germline. Germline trimming cut 1 base from V and 11 bases from J; bases unmatched to any gene: 3. The CDR3 loop spans 12 amino acids. The CDR3 nucleotides read TGTGCCAGCAGCTTGATACAGGGGGCGGCTTTCTTT. It encodes CASSLIQGAAFF.

The chain couples TRBV4-2 to TRBJ2-5; weak D call: TRBD2 (5 bases). Germline-derived CDR1 and CDR2 are LGHNA and YNFKEQ. This CDR3 region has 17 residues. V was clipped by 5 bases and J by 5 bases, with 24 bases between them. The CDR3 DNA is TGTGCCAGCAGCGCAAGAGGGTTTGATGGGAGTGGTGAGACCCAGTACTTC. This encodes CASSARGFDGSGETQYF.

This clone was observed a handful of times. The chain carries TRBV29-1 and TRBJ2-5; no firm D call. The V end was cut by 2 bases, the J end by 5 bases, with 12 bases between. The CDR3 is made up of 13 amino acids. CDR1 is SQVTM, CDR2 ANQGSEA, per germline. The DNA for the CDR3 is TGCAGCGTTGAACGCAGCTTCGGGGAGACCCAGTACTTC. This gives the protein CSVERSFGETQYF. Full variable domain (outside the CDR3, taken from reference TRBV29-1 and TRBJ2-5): SAVISQKPSRDICQRGTSLTIQCQVDSQVTMMFWYRQQPGQSLTLIATANQGSEATYESGFVIDKFPISRPNLTFSTLTVSNMSPEDSSIYLCSVERSFGETQYFGPGTRLLVL.

The chain recombines TRBV2 with TRBJ2-3; D remains unclear. This CDR3 is 15 amino acids long. Looked up from germline, CDR1 is SNHLY and CDR2 is FYNNEI. The V and J ends lost 1 base and 3 bases respectively, with 11 bases between them. The CDR3 loop reads CASSEGVTNTDTQYF. The CDR3 region has the DNA TGTGCCAGCAGTGAAGGGGTGACAAATACAGATACGCAGTATTTT.